Given below is one T cell receptor (beta chain) in context. Its specificity is not known. Researchers ran the PCR with 60 Vbeta and 13 Jbeta primers. Assay: immunoSEQ multiplex PCR; the TCRdb copy retains only in-frame clones and omits some. The sample holds nearly 110,000 clones; around 70% are singletons and the top ten take about 0.84%. The sample comes from a study of cytomegalovirus exposure and HLA in healthy donors. This CDR3 region has 13 residues. Germline CDR1 is LGHNA and CDR2 is YSLEER. The J segment lost 11 bases and the V segment lost 1 base, leaving 7 bases of the junction unmatched. Study results and limitations: When a later analysis compared HLA-associated TCR beta chains with equally common others, the HLA-associated chains turned out to be more clonally expanded and to have lower generation probabilities. TRBV6-2, TRBV6-3 and some other V segments were excluded as indistinguishable. A later analysis found common viral pathogens apparently linked to several of the most significant clusters.

The sequenced material came from PBMCs. The chain is built from TRBV4-3 and TRBJ1-2, with 7 bases fitting TRBD1. This receptor was taken from a boy between 10 and 17 years old in good health and CMV-seronegative. CDR3 sequence: CASSQVEGQIYTF. CDR3 nucleotides: TGCGCCAGCAGCCAAGTGGAGGGACAGATTTACACCTTC.